The rows below give T cell receptor beta chains drawn from one sample of a study of blood T cell repertoires in COVID-19. Libraries were prepared by immunoSEQ multiplex PCR; TCRdb keeps only in-frame clonotypes and omits some of them. The sample holds more than 120,000 clones, around 87% seen once. What was sequenced was peripheral blood. The receptors were sampled from a man in his forties or fifties who had recovered from COVID-19. Each CDR3 is given with its conserved first and last residue. The D gene is left open where the match is weak. Clone size is given for some rows only: seen once, a few or many times, or a class if the clone is expanded.

clone_size,j_call,d_call,v_call,cdr3_length,cdr3_nt,cdr3_aa
-,TRBJ1-2,TRBD1,TRBV6-1,14,TGTGCCAGCAGTGAATTGGGGGACAGGGGTGGCTACACCTTC,CASSELGDRGGYTF
-,TRBJ2-5,-,TRBV9,14,TGTGCCAGCAGCTCAGGGACTCGTCAGGAGACCCAGTACTTC,CASSSGTRQETQYF
-,TRBJ2-5,-,TRBV6-5,12,TGTGCCAGCAGCCAGGGTCAAGAGACCCAGTACTTC,CASSQGQETQYF
-,TRBJ2-4,-,TRBV18,15,TGTGCCAGCTCACCGAACAATCTAGCCAAAAACATTCAGTACTTC,CASSPNNLAKNIQYF
-,TRBJ1-2,-,TRBV5-4,12,TGTGCCAGCAGCTTGGGGCAAGCGGGCTACACCTTC,CASSLGQAGYTF
-,TRBJ2-5,TRBD1,TRBV6-5,14,TGTGCCAGCAGAACCGGACAGGGGATAGCGACCCAGTACTTC,CASRTGQGIATQYF
-,TRBJ1-1,TRBD1,TRBV6-5,14,TGTGCCAGCAGTTACTCGACAGGGGCTACTGAAGCTTTCTTT,CASSYSTGATEAFF
-,TRBJ2-1,-,TRBV27,14,TGTGCCAGCAGTTTTTCACAGGGACGCAATGAGCAGTTCTTC,CASSFSQGRNEQFF
-,TRBJ2-7,TRBD2,TRBV10-3,16,TGTGCCACGTCCGACCCTAGCGGGGGGGCCGTAGGCGAGCAGTACTTC,CATSDPSGGAVGEQYF
-,TRBJ1-2,-,TRBV4-3,14,TGCGCCAGCAGCCAGGGACAACTGGGGTATGGCTACACCTTC,CASSQGQLGYGYTF
once,TRBJ1-1,-,TRBV5-1,14,TGCGCCAGCACCCGGGACAACATGAACACTGAAGCTTTCTTT,CASTRDNMNTEAFF
-,TRBJ2-3,TRBD1,TRBV3-1/TRBV3-2,15,TGTGCCAGCAGCCAAGATTGGGCCAGGGGGGATACGCAGTATTTT,CASSQDWARGDTQYF
-,TRBJ1-1,TRBD1,TRBV16,16,TGTGCCAGCAGCCAATCGACAGGGAATGTAGGGACTGAAGCTTTCTTT,CASSQSTGNVGTEAFF
-,TRBJ2-5,TRBD2,TRBV5-4,16,TGTGCCAGCAGCTCGCCGGGACTAGCGGGGGGTGAGACCCAGTACTTC,CASSSPGLAGGETQYF
-,TRBJ1-3,-,TRBV3-1/TRBV3-2,13,TGTGCCAGCAGCCAAAACACCCATAGCGGCATATATTTT,CASSQNTHSGIYF
-,TRBJ2-5,-,TRBV25-1,14,TGTGCCAGCAGTGAATGGGGGCTAGTAGGGACCCAGTACTTC,CASSEWGLVGTQYF
-,TRBJ2-3,-,TRBV3-1/TRBV3-2,12,TGTGCCAGCAGCCAAGACCCGAGCGCGCAGTATTTT,CASSQDPSAQYF
-,TRBJ2-1,-,TRBV20-1,11,TGCAGTGCTAGAGTTCAAGCTGAGCAGTTCTTC,CSARVQAEQFF